The clone carrying this T cell receptor (beta chain) was counted once. Its matching antigen is unknown. The data were taken from a study of OX40 agonist ivuxolimab in advanced cancers. Overall study: As their treatment, patients were administered ivuxolimab, an agonistic anti-OX40 (CD134) antibody.

Here immunoSEQ multiplex PCR was the method, and the copy in TCRdb shows in-frame clones only, minus some. The sample has about 45,000 clones; 91% are singletons. The V gene's germline CDR1 is SNHLY and CDR2 FYNNEI. The CDR3 has 15 residues. V lost 4 bases and J lost 4; bases outside the gene matches: 6. General study results and limits: Circulating CD4+ and CD8+ T cells showed clonal expansion by week 6 at 0.1 to 3.0 mg/kg.

The receptor's source is an adult with an advanced solid tumor such as melanoma, head and neck, liver or kidney cancer. This chain links TRBV2 with TRBJ1-5; 8 nucleotides agree with TRBD1. The sequencing here drew on CD4+ or CD8+ T cells sorted from blood, taken in a trial of the OX40 agonist ivuxolimab. The CDR3 loop is CASSGGQGANQPQHF. CDR3 nucleotide sequence: TGTGCCAGCAGTGGGGGGCAGGGGGCGAATCAGCCCCAGCATTTT.